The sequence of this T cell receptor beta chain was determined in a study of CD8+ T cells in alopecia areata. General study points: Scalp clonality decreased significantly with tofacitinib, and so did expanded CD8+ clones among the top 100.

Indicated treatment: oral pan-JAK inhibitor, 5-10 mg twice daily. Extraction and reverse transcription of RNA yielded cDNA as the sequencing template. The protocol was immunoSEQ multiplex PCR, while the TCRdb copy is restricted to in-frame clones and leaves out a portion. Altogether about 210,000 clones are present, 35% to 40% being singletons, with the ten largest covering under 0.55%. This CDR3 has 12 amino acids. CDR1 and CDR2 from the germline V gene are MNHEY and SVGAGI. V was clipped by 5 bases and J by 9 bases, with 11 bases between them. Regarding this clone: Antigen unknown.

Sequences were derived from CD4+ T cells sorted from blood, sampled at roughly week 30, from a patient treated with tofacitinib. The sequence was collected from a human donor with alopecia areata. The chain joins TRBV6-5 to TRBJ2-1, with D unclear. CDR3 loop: CASSPAVGEQFF. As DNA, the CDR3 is TGTGCCAGCAGTCCCGCGGTTGGTGAGCAGTTCTTC.